These T cell receptor beta chains were read from a single sample in a study of vaccination and CD4 T cells after COVID-19. Their specific antigens are unknown. Via MiXCR, TCRdb re-called the PCR reads, giving one row per CDR3 protein. The table lists over 11,000 distinct CDR3 sequences, over 20% of them singletons, with roughly 15% in the top ten. Source material: cultured CD4+ T cells from blood. These receptors were obtained from a human donor with COVID-19. Both conserved end residues are part of each CDR3. The D gene is left open where the match is weak. Rows may omit the clone size; those that give it use once, few, many or a size class.

-	few	TRBV10-3	TRBJ2-2	TGTGCCATCAGTCCCGGGGGGGAGCTGTTTTTT	CAISPGGELFF
-	-	TRBV5-4	TRBJ2-5	TGTGCCAGCAGCATAGGAGGAGAGACCCAGTACTTC	CASSIGGETQYF
TRBD1	-	TRBV10-3	TRBJ2-4	TGTGCCATCAGCTCCGGACAGGGGGCCAAAAACATTCAGTACTTC	CAISSGQGAKNIQYF
-	once	TRBV6-1	TRBJ2-1	TGTGCCAGCACCAAGGAACAGGGTTACAATGAGCAGTTCTTC	CASTKEQGYNEQFF
TRBD2	-	TRBV7-2	TRBJ2-5	TGTGCCAGCAGCTTAGACGCGGGAGGACAAGAGACCCAGTACTTC	CASSLDAGGQETQYF
-	-	TRBV24-1	TRBJ2-2	TGTACCACCAGTAAGGGACAGCTGGGGGGCCGGGAGCTGTTTTTT	CTTSKGQLGGRELFF
-	-	TRBV19	TRBJ2-5	TGTGCCAGTAGTTTAGAATCGAGTTCCGAGACCCAGTACTTC	CASSLESSSETQYF
TRBD1	-	TRBV7-2	TRBJ2-7	TGTGCCAGCAGCCCGCGACAGGGGACCTACGAGCAGTACTTC	CASSPRQGTYEQYF
TRBD1	-	TRBV7-8	TRBJ1-4	TGTGCCAGCAGCTTACCAGCCCCCGGGACAGGGGGCGCGTCTAATGAAAAACTGTTTTTT	CASSLPAPGTGGASNEKLFF
-	-	TRBV28	TRBJ1-1	TGTGCGGGGGGCGCCCGGACTGAAGCTTTCTTT	CAGGARTEAFF
-	medium-sized	TRBV20-1	TRBJ1-5	TGCAGTGCTACCCGGCGGGGGGGGAATCAGCCCCAGCATTTT	CSATRRGGNQPQHF
TRBD1	few	TRBV7-3	TRBJ1-2	TGTGCCAGCAGCTTAACCGGACAGGGGGAGGGAGGCTACACCTTC	CASSLTGQGEGGYTF
TRBD2	-	TRBV10-3	TRBJ2-1	TGTGCCATCACCCAGGAGGCTAGCGGGAGAAATGAGCAGTTCTTC	CAITQEASGRNEQFF
-	-	TRBV11-3	TRBJ1-2	TGTGCCAGCAGCTTAGCGTCCGGGGGAGGCTACACCTTC	CASSLASGGGYTF
-	medium-sized	TRBV27	TRBJ1-5	TGTGCCAGCAGTCCGTCCGCAGGGAGCAATCAGCCCCAGCATTTT	CASSPSAGSNQPQHF
-	few	TRBV25-1	TRBJ2-7	TGTGCCAGCAGTGAGAGGGGTGGCTCCTACGAGCAGTACTTC	CASSERGGSYEQYF
-	few	TRBV5-1	TRBJ2-7	TGCGCCAGCAGCGTGGACGGTCCCTTCTACGAGCAGTACTTC	CASSVDGPFYEQYF
TRBD1	few	TRBV12-3/TRBV12-4	TRBJ2-4	TGTGCCAGCAGGGGGACAGACAACATTCAGTACTTC	CASRGTDNIQYF
-	few	TRBV19	TRBJ1-5	TGTGCCAGTTCGGACAGCGTAAATAGCAATCAGCCCCAGCATTTT	CASSDSVNSNQPQHF
TRBD1	-	TRBV9	TRBJ1-2	TGTGCCAGCAGCGTAGGTTACAGGGGGACTGGCTACACCTTC	CASSVGYRGTGYTF
TRBD1	-	TRBV12-3/TRBV12-4	TRBJ2-6	TGTGCCAGCAGTTTATCACAGGGGGATTCTGGGGCCAACGTCCTGACTTTC	CASSLSQGDSGANVLTF
-	few	TRBV20-1	TRBJ1-5	TGCAGTGCTAGAGATGAGGAGACAGGCGGAAGGCCCCAGCATTTT	CSARDEETGGRPQHF
-	-	TRBV5-1	TRBJ1-1	TGCGCCAGCAGCGAACCGGGCCACAACACTGAAGCTTTCTTT	CASSEPGHNTEAFF
-	few	TRBV15	TRBJ2-7	TGTGCCACCAGCAGAGGGGGGCAGCCCTACGAGCAGTACTTC	CATSRGGQPYEQYF
-	-	TRBV19	TRBJ1-4	TGTGCCAGTAGTATAAACAGTGCAACTAATGAAAAACTGTTTTTT	CASSINSATNEKLFF
TRBD1	-	TRBV5-6	TRBJ1-5	TGTGCCAGCAGCTTGGATGGACAGGGTTATCAGCCCCAGCATTTT	CASSLDGQGYQPQHF
-	-	TRBV7-2	TRBJ1-1	TGTGCCAGCAGCTTAGGGGACGGGTACACTGAAGCTTTCTTT	CASSLGDGYTEAFF
TRBD1	-	TRBV7-9	TRBJ1-1	TGTGCCAGCAGGGAAGGACAGGGTGGCACTGAAGCTTTCTTT	CASREGQGGTEAFF
-	few	TRBV6-1	TRBJ2-7	TGTGCCAGCAGCCCCGGAGTTTACGAGCAGTACTTC	CASSPGVYEQYF
TRBD2	-	TRBV28	TRBJ2-7	TGTGCCAGCAGTACCAGACTAGCGGGGCTTCTACGAGAGCAGTACTTC	CASSTRLAGLLREQYF
TRBD2	-	TRBV2	TRBJ2-5	TGTGCCTTACGGGGGGTACCAGAGACCCAGTACTTC	CALRGVPETQYF
TRBD2	-	TRBV11-2	TRBJ2-2	TGTGCCAGCAGCTCGATTAGCGGGGGCACCGGGGAGCTGTTTTTT	CASSSISGGTGELFF
TRBD1	-	TRBV10-3	TRBJ2-3	TGTGCCATCACGAGGGACAGCGTACTAACAGATACGCAGTATTTT	CAITRDSVLTDTQYF
-	medium-sized	TRBV20-1	TRBJ1-2	TGCAGTGCTAGGGAGCCTGAAAGAGCGGGTGGCTACACCTTC	CSAREPERAGGYTF
-	-	TRBV5-6	TRBJ2-3	TGTGCCAGCAGCTTCTCGGGGCGCGCTAGCACAGATACGCAGTATTTT	CASSFSGRASTDTQYF
TRBD2	-	TRBV4-1	TRBJ2-3	TGCGCCAGCAGCCTATCATGGAGCGGGGCCAGCACAGATACGCAGTATTTT	CASSLSWSGASTDTQYF
TRBD1	-	TRBV7-6	TRBJ2-2	TGTGCCAGCAGCCGACCGGGGGGGACAGGGGGGCCCGGGGAGCTGTTTTTT	CASSRPGGTGGPGELFF
-	-	TRBV7-3	TRBJ2-7	TGTGCCAGCAGCTTAAGTGACAGTTCAGCCTACGAGCAGTACTTC	CASSLSDSSAYEQYF
TRBD2	-	TRBV5-1	TRBJ2-1	TGCGCCAGCAGCATTAGCGGGGACTACAATGAGCAGTTCTTC	CASSISGDYNEQFF
TRBD2	-	TRBV14	TRBJ2-5	TGTGCCAGCAGCCATGACGGACTAGCGCTTACCCAGTACTTC	CASSHDGLALTQYF
TRBD1	-	TRBV4-3	TRBJ2-5	TGCGCCAGCAGCCAAGGTGTCCGGGACAGTCAAGAGACCCAGTACTTC	CASSQGVRDSQETQYF
-	-	TRBV7-2	TRBJ2-7	TGTGCCAGCAGCTTGGGACTGAACGAGCAGTACTTC	CASSLGLNEQYF
-	few	TRBV7-2	TRBJ1-1	TGTGCCAGCAGCTTGGGACCCCGGAACACTGAAGCTTTCTTT	CASSLGPRNTEAFF
-	once	TRBV5-1	TRBJ1-5	TGCGCCAGCAGCTTGGGGGACACCAAGGGTCAGCCCCAGCATTTT	CASSLGDTKGQPQHF
-	once	TRBV9	TRBJ2-3	TGTGCCAGCACGCCCGGGGACCGCACAGATACGCAGTATTTT	CASTPGDRTDTQYF